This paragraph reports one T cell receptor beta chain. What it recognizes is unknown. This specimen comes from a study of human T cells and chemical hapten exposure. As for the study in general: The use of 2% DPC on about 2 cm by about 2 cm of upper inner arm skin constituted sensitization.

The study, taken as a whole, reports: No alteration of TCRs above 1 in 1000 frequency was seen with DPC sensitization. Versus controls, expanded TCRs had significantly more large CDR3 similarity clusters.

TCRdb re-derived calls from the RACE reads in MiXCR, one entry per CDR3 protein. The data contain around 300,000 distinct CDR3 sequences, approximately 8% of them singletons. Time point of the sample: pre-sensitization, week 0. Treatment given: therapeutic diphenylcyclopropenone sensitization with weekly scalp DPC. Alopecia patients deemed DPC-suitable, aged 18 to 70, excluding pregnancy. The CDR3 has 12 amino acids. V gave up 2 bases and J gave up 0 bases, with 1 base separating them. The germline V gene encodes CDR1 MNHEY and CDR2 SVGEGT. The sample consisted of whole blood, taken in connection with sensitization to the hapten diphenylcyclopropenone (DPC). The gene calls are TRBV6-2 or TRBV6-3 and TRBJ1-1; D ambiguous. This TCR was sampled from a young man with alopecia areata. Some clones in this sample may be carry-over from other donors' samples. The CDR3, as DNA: TGTGCCAGCAGTTACCTGAACACTGAAGCTTTCTTT. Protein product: CASSYLNTEAFF.